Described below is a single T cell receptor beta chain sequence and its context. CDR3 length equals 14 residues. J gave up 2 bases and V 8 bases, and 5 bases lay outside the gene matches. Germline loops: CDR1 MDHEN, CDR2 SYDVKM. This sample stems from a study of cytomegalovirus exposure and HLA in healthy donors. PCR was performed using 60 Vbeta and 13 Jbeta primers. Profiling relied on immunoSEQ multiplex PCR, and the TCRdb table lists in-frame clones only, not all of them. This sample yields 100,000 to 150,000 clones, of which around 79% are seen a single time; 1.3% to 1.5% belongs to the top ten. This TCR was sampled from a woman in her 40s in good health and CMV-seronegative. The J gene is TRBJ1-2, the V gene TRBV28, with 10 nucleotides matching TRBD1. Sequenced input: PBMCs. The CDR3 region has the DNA TGTGCCAGCGGAAGGACAGGGGGGAACTATGGCTACACCTTC. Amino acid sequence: CASGRTGGNYGYTF.